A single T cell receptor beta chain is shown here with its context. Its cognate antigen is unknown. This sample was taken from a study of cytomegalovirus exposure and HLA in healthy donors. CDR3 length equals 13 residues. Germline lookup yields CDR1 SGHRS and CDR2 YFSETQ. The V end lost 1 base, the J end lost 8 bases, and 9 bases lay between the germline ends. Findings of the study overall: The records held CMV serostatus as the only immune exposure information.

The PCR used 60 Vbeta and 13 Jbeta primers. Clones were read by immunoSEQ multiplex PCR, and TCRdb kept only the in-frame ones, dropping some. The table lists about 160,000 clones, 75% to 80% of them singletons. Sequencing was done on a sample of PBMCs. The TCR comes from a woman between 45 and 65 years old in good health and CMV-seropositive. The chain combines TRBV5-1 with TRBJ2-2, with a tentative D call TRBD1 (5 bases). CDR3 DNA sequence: TGCGCCAGCAGCTTGCAGGGAATAGGGGAGCTGTTTTTT. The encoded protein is CASSLQGIGELFF.